A selection of T cell receptor beta chains follows, all from one sample in a study of blood T cell repertoires in COVID-19. Only in-frame clones appear in the TCRdb table, and some are missing; sequencing was by immunoSEQ multiplex PCR. The sample has approximately 170,000 clones, roughly 85% seen once; the top ten hold around 19%. What was sequenced was PBMCs or T cells enriched from blood (not recorded which). These receptors came from a woman aged 65 to 85 in a cohort exposed to, infected with or recovered from COVID-19 (not recorded which). Both conserved end residues are part of each CDR3. Fields, in order: clone size, V gene, D gene, J gene, CDR3 protein, CDR3 DNA. D genes are given only for firm matches. Clone sizes are given selectively: once, few, many, or a class where the clone is expanded.

NA	TRBV6-5	NA	TRBJ1-3	CASAYSLLGNTIYF	TGTGCCAGCGCGTACTCCTTGCTTGGAAACACCATATATTTT
once	TRBV28	TRBD1	TRBJ2-1	CASSLTGGYNEQFF	TGTGCCAGCAGTTTGACAGGGGGGTACAATGAGCAGTTCTTC
NA	TRBV7-2	NA	TRBJ1-2	CASSLQPGGARGYTF	TGTGCCAGCAGCTTACAACCGGGGGGGGCGCGAGGCTACACCTTC
NA	TRBV7-2	NA	TRBJ2-1	CASSLMSGDEQFF	TGTGCCAGCAGCTTAATGAGCGGAGATGAGCAGTTCTTC
once	TRBV6-5	NA	TRBJ1-1	CASSRTAFTGEAFF	TGTGCCAGCAGTAGGACGGCGTTTACGGGGGAAGCTTTCTTT
NA	TRBV5-1	NA	TRBJ2-1	CASSLEGVGGGEQFF	TGCGCCAGCAGCTTGGAGGGTGTTGGAGGCGGTGAGCAGTTCTTC
NA	TRBV6-6	TRBD2	TRBJ2-2	CASSPPGLAGASNTGELFF	TGTGCCAGCAGTCCCCCGGGACTAGCGGGAGCCTCGAACACCGGGGAGCTGTTTTTT
NA	TRBV4-2	NA	TRBJ1-4	CASSRNTGSRPGKLFF	TGTGCCAGCAGCCGTAATACGGGAAGCCGCCCCGGAAAACTGTTTTTT
few	TRBV2	TRBD1	TRBJ1-2	CASRYGTGNGYTF	TGTGCCAGCAGGTACGGGACAGGGAATGGCTACACCTTC
NA	TRBV28	NA	TRBJ1-5	CASSLVRPDQPQHF	TGTGCCAGCAGTTTAGTGAGGCCCGATCAGCCCCAGCATTTT
NA	TRBV5-1	NA	TRBJ1-1	CASSSRPLEGNTEAFF	TGCGCCAGCAGCTCAAGACCCCTGGAGGGGAACACTGAAGCTTTCTTT
NA	TRBV19	TRBD2	TRBJ2-1	CATGPSGRPYNEQFF	TGTGCCACCGGCCCTAGCGGGAGACCATACAATGAGCAGTTCTTC
once	TRBV7-9	NA	TRBJ1-3	CASSLADGGSSGNTIYF	TGTGCCAGCAGCTTAGCGGACGGGGGAAGCTCTGGAAACACCATATATTTT
NA	TRBV11-2	NA	TRBJ2-3	CASSFYFTDTQYF	TGTGCCAGCAGCTTCTATTTCACAGATACGCAGTATTTT
NA	TRBV6-5	NA	TRBJ2-3	CASSSLTDTQYF	TGTGCCAGCAGTTCCCTCACAGATACGCAGTATTTT
NA	TRBV2	NA	TRBJ2-3	CASSEGPRGDTQYF	TGTGCCAGCAGTGAGGGCCCCCGTGGAGATACGCAGTATTTT
NA	TRBV4-1	TRBD2	TRBJ2-4	CASSPILAGLAKNIQYF	TGCGCCAGCAGCCCTATCCTAGCGGGGCTAGCCAAAAACATTCAGTACTTC
NA	TRBV6-6	TRBD1	TRBJ1-5	CASNAGTGGFQPQHF	TGTGCCAGCAATGCCGGGACAGGTGGTTTCCAGCCCCAGCATTTT
NA	TRBV7-2	TRBD2	TRBJ2-7	CASSLASSGNYEQYF	TGTGCCAGCAGCTTAGCGTCTAGCGGGAACTACGAGCAGTACTTC
few	TRBV12-3/TRBV12-4	TRBD1	TRBJ2-5	CASSWDSQETQYF	TGTGCCAGCAGTTGGGACAGCCAAGAGACCCAGTACTTC